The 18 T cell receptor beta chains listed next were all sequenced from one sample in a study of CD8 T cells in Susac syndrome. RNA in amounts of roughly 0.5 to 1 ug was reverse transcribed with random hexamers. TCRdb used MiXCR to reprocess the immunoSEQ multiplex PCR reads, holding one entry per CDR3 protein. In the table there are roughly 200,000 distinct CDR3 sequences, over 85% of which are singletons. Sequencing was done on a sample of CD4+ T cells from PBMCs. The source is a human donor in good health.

The CDR3 DNA follows: TGTGCCAGCAGCTTTCAAGGGGGGAACTCCTACGAGCAGTACTTC. Translated: CASSFQGGNSYEQYF. The chain is built from TRBV7-2 and TRBJ2-7; D may correspond to TRBD1 or TRBD2 (6 bases each). V gave up 3 bases and J gave up 0 bases, with 12 bases separating them. The germline CDR1 and CDR2 sequences are SGHTA and FQGNSA. This CDR3 region has 15 residues. The full variable domain, its missing parts supplied by reference TRBV7-2 and TRBJ2-7, is GAGVSQSPSNKVTEKGKDVELRCDPISGHTALYWYRQSLGQGLEFLIYFQGNSAPDKSGLPSDRFSAERTGGSVSTLTIQRTQQEDSAVYLCASSFQGGNSYEQYFGPGTRLTVT.

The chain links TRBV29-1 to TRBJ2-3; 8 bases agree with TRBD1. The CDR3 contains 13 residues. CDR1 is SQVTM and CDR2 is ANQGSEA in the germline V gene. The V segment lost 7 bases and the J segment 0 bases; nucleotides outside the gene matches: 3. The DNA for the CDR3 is TGCAGCGGTACAGGGGGTAGCACAGATACGCAGTATTTT. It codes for CSGTGGSTDTQYF.

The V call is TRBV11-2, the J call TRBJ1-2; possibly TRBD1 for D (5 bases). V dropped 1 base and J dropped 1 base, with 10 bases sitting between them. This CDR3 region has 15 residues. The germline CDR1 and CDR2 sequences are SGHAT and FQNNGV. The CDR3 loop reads CASSLVATVNYGYTF. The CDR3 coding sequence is TGTGCCAGCAGCTTAGTCGCGACAGTTAACTATGGCTACACCTTC.

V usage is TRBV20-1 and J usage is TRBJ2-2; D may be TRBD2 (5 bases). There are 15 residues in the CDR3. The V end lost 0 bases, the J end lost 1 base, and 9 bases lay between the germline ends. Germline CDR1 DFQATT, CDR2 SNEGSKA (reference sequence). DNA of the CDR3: TGCAGTGCTAGAGATGAGCGGAGGAACACCGGGGAGCTGTTTTTT. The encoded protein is CSARDERRNTGELFF.

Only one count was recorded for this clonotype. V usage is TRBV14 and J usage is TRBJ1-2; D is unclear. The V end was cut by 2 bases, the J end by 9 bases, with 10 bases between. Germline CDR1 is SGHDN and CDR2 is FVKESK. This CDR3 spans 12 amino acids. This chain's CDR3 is CASSQSRMSYTF. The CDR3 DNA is TGTGCCAGCAGCCAATCACGGATGAGCTACACCTTC.

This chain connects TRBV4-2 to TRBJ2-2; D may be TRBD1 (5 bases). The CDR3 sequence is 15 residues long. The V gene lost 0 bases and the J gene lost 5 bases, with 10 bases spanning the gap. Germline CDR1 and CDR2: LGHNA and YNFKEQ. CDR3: CASSQDPDRTGELFF. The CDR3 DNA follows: TGTGCCAGCAGCCAAGACCCCGACAGAACCGGGGAGCTGTTTTTT.

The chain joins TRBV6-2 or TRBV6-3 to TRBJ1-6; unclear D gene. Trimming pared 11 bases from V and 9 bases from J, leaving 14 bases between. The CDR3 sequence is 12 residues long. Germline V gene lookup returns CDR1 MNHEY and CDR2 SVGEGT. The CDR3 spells CAGNSGFSPLHF. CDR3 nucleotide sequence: TGTGCCGGCAATTCGGGATTTTCACCCCTCCACTTT.

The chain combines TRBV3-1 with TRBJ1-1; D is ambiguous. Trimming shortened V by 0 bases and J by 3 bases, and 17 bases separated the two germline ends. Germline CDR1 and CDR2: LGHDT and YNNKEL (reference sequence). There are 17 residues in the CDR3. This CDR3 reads CASSQDELGTIDTEAFF. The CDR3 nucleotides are TGTGCCAGCAGCCAAGATGAATTGGGAACGATTGACACTGAAGCTTTCTTT.

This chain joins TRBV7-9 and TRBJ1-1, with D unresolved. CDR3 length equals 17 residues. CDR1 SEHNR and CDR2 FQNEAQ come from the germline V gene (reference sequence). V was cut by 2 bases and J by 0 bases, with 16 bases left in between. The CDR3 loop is CASSLSISVTVNTEAFF. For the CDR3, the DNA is TGTGCCAGCAGCTTAAGTATTTCGGTGACGGTGAACACTGAAGCTTTCTTT.

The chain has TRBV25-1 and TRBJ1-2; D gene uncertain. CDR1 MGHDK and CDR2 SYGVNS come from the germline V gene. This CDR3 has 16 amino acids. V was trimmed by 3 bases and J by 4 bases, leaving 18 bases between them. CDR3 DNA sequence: TGTGCCAGCAGTGAGCCTGGACCAGCTGCCACCTATGGCTACACCTTC. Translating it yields CASSEPGPAATYGYTF.

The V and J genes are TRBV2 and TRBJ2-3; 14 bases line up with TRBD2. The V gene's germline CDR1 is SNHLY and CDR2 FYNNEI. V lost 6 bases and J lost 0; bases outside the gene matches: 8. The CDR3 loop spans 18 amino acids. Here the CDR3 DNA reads TGTGCCAGCAGAAGTAGACTAGCGGGGGGGCCTAGCACAGATACGCAGTATTTT. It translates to CASRSRLAGGPSTDTQYF.

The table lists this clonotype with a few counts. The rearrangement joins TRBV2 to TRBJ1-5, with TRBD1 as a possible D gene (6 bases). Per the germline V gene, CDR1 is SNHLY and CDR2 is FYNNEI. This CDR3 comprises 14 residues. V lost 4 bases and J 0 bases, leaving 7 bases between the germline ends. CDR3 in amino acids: CASSAGDSNQPQHF. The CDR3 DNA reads TGTGCCAGCAGTGCAGGGGATAGCAATCAGCCCCAGCATTTT.

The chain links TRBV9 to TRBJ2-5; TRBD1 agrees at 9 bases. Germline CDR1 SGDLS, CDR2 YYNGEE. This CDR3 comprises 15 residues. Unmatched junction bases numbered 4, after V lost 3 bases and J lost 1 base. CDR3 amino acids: CASSAADRGQETQYF. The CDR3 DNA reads TGTGCCAGCAGCGCAGCGGACAGGGGCCAAGAGACCCAGTACTTC.

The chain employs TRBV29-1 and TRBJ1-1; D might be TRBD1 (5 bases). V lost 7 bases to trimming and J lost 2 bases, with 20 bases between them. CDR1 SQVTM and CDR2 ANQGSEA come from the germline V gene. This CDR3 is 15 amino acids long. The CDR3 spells CSATTNRGSNTEAFF. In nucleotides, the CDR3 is TGCAGCGCTACTACTAATCGGGGCTCCAACACTGAAGCTTTCTTT.

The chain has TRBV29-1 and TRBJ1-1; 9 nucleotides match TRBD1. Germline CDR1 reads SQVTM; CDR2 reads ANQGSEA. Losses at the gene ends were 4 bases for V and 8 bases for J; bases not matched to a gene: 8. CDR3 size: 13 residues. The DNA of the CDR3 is TGCAGCGTTGCCGGGACAGGGTCAAAGGAAGCTTTCTTT. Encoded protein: CSVAGTGSKEAFF. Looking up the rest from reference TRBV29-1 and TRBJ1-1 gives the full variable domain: SAVISQKPSRDICQRGTSLTIQCQVDSQVTMMFWYRQQPGQSLTLIATANQGSEATYESGFVIDKFPISRPNLTFSTLTVSNMSPEDSSIYLCSVAGTGSKEAFFGQGTRLTVV.

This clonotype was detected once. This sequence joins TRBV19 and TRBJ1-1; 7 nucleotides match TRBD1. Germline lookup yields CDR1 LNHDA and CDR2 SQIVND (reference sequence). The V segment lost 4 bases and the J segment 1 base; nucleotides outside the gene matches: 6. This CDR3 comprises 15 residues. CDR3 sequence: CASSSGTAPNTEAFF. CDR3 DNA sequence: TGTGCCAGTAGTAGCGGGACAGCGCCGAACACTGAAGCTTTCTTT. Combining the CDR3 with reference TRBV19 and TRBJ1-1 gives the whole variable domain DGGITQSPKYLFRKEGQNVTLSCEQNLNHDAMYWYRQDPGQGLRLIYYSQIVNDFQKGDIAEGYSVSREKKESFPLTVTSAQKNPTAFYLCASSSGTAPNTEAFFGQGTRLTVV.

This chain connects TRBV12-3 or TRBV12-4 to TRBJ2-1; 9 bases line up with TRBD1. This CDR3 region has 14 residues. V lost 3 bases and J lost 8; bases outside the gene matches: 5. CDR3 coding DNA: TGTGCCAGCAGTTTTTCACAGGGGGCCGATGAGCAGTTCTTC. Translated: CASSFSQGADEQFF.

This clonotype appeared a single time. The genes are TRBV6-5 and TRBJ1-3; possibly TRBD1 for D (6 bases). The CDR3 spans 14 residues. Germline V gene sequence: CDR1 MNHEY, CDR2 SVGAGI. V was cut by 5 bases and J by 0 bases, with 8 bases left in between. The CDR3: CASSGGTSGNTIYF. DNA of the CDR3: TGTGCCAGCAGTGGGGGCACCTCTGGAAACACCATATATTTT.